This T cell receptor (beta chain) stems from a study of blood T cell repertoires in COVID-19. In the study overall: PBMCs, B-cell-depleted T cells, or T cells were the source of the cDNA or gDNA that made up the material.

The V gene's germline CDR1 is SGHDT and CDR2 YYEEEE. V lost 2 bases, J lost 0 bases, and 5 bases stayed unmatched. CDR3 size: 16 residues. Here immunoSEQ multiplex PCR was the method, and the copy in TCRdb shows in-frame clones only, minus some. The sample includes a few hundred thousand clones, approximately 78% seen only once; the top ten take 3.4%. This clone was detected a few times. Specimen: peripheral blood. The chain is built from TRBV5-6 and TRBJ2-1; 7 nucleotides align to TRBD2. The source of this sequence is a woman under 30 with acute or convalescent COVID-19. CDR3 sequence: CASSFLSGISYNEQFF. Written as DNA, the CDR3 is TGTGCCAGCAGCTTCTTGAGCGGGATCTCCTACAATGAGCAGTTCTTC.